The 21 T cell receptor beta chains below all came from one sample that was sequenced in a study of blood T cell repertoires in COVID-19. Sequencing used immunoSEQ multiplex PCR; TCRdb keeps in-frame clones, though not all of them. This table has about 75,000 clones, approximately 90% appearing once. Material: peripheral blood. The source is a human donor in a cohort sampled during active COVID-19.

The J gene is TRBJ2-7, the V gene TRBV7-2; TRBD1 matches at 8 bases. Trimming at V came to 5 bases and at J to 7 bases, leaving 10 bases not matched to a gene. This CDR3 is 14 amino acids long. The germline V gene has CDR1 SGHTA and CDR2 FQGNSA. The CDR3 is CASSPGDRSREQYF. CDR3 in DNA: TGTGCCAGCAGCCCAGGGGACAGGTCTAGAGAGCAGTACTTC.

The V call is TRBV6-2 or TRBV6-3, the J call TRBJ2-7, with D perhaps TRBD1 (5 bases). CDR1 and CDR2 (germline): MNHEY, SVGEGT. V was cut by 0 bases and J by 2 bases, with 14 bases left in between. The CDR3 spans 16 residues. CDR3 nucleotide sequence: TGTGCCAGCAGTTACTCGGAGACAGCGAATGCCTACGAGCAGTACTTC. Residues: CASSYSETANAYEQYF.

V gene TRBV5-1 combines with J gene TRBJ2-5; D is possibly TRBD1 (5 bases). Germline CDR1 reads SGHRS; CDR2 reads YFSETQ. V was trimmed by 1 base and J by 5 bases, leaving 12 bases between them. The CDR3 totals 14 residues. The chain's CDR3 is CASSLMGRVETQYF. In DNA, the CDR3 is TGCGCCAGCAGCTTGATGGGGCGCGTGGAGACCCAGTACTTC.

The chain has TRBV9 and TRBJ2-7, with TRBD2 matching 9 bases. The CDR3 consists of 15 residues. Looked up from germline, CDR1 is SGDLS and CDR2 is YYNGEE. The V gene end was trimmed by 0 bases and the J gene end by 2 bases; junction bases not matched to a gene: 3. CDR3: CASSVEGGRAYEQYF. For the CDR3, the DNA is TGTGCCAGCAGCGTAGAGGGCGGGAGGGCCTACGAGCAGTACTTC.

The chain is built from TRBV28 and TRBJ2-7; no definite D call. Germline CDR1 reads MDHEN; CDR2 reads SYDVKM. V lost 3 bases and J lost 2, with 8 bases in between. This CDR3 contains 13 residues. CDR3 nucleotide sequence: TGTGCCAGCAGTTTCCAACTAACCTACGAGCAGTACTTC. Translating it yields CASSFQLTYEQYF.

This clone is a singleton in its sample. The chain joins TRBV7-2 to TRBJ2-7; 7 bases are a match to TRBD2. Germline trimming cut 1 base from V and 2 bases from J; bases unmatched to any gene: 11. Germline CDR1 and CDR2: SGHTA and FQGNSA. CDR3 length: 17 residues. The CDR3 is CASSLGGGSPEAYEQYF. The DNA of the CDR3 is TGTGCCAGCAGCTTAGGGGGGGGGAGCCCGGAGGCCTACGAGCAGTACTTC. The complete variable domain, with remaining parts taken from reference TRBV7-2 and TRBJ2-7, reads GAGVSQSPSNKVTEKGKDVELRCDPISGHTALYWYRQSLGQGLEFLIYFQGNSAPDKSGLPSDRFSAERTGGSVSTLTIQRTQQEDSAVYLCASSLGGGSPEAYEQYFGPGTRLTVT.

The rearrangement links TRBV24-1 to TRBJ2-3, with 7 positions matching TRBD2. CDR1 is KGHDR and CDR2 is SFDVKD in the germline V gene. CDR3 length: 15 residues. The J segment lost 3 bases and the V segment lost 6 bases, leaving 8 bases of the junction unmatched. The CDR3 sequence is CATSPSGKGTDTQYF. CDR3 sequence (DNA): TGTGCCACCAGTCCGAGCGGGAAGGGTACAGATACGCAGTATTTT.

The chain combines TRBV7-3 with TRBJ2-3; 8 bases match TRBD1. Trimming at V came to 5 bases and at J to 0 bases, leaving 13 bases not matched to a gene. The CDR3 extends over 18 amino acids. Germline-derived CDR1 and CDR2 are SGHTA and FQGTGA. The CDR3 loop reads CASSLNPGTGFSTDTQYF. In DNA, the CDR3 is TGTGCCAGCAGCCTAAACCCTGGGACAGGATTTAGCACAGATACGCAGTATTTT.

The V gene is TRBV5-4, the J gene TRBJ1-6; D is ambiguous. The germline V gene has CDR1 SGHNT and CDR2 YYREEE (reference sequence). V was shortened by 4 bases and J by 7 bases, with 15 bases between the two germline ends. The CDR3 is 15 residues long. Here the CDR3 reads CASSGSPTGNSPLHF. CDR3 sequence (DNA): TGTGCCAGCAGCGGGAGCCCGACGGGGAATTCACCCCTCCACTTT.

The chain couples TRBV9 to TRBJ1-6; TRBD1 is a possible D gene (5 bases). CDR1 and CDR2 (germline): SGDLS, YYNGEE. This CDR3 comprises 14 residues. Deletions cut 1 base from V and 4 bases from J, with 6 bases between. CDR3 bases: TGTGCCAGCAGCGTAACAGGTTATAATTCACCCCTCCACTTT. This codes for CASSVTGYNSPLHF.

The chain carries TRBV9 and TRBJ1-1; TRBD1 is a possible D gene (6 bases). The CDR3 has 15 amino acids. CDR1 SGDLS and CDR2 YYNGEE come from the germline V gene. Deletions cut 4 bases from V and 6 bases from J, with 19 bases between. CDR3 region: CASSPHPGQLAEAFF. CDR3 coding DNA: TGTGCCAGCAGCCCCCACCCAGGACAGCTAGCTGAAGCTTTCTTT.

This rearrangement joins TRBV5-1 to TRBJ2-1; TRBD2 matches at 11 bases. The trim removed 0 bases at V and 5 bases at J, leaving 7 bases unmatched. Germline V gene lookup returns CDR1 SGHRS and CDR2 YFSETQ. The CDR3 has 17 residues. DNA for the CDR3: TGCGCCAGCAGCTTGGAATTTAGCGGGAGGGCCGACAATGAGCAGTTCTTC. It translates to CASSLEFSGRADNEQFF.

The gene calls are TRBV27 and TRBJ2-7; 7 nucleotides align to TRBD2. The CDR3 contains 14 residues. Trimming took 8 bases from V and 0 from J; bases not matched to a gene: 7. CDR1 and CDR2 from the germline V gene are MNHEY and SMNVEV (reference sequence). As DNA, the CDR3 is TGTGCCAGCCGGCGGGGGACCAGCTCCTACGAGCAGTACTTC. It is translated as CASRRGTSSYEQYF.

The chain links TRBV5-4 to TRBJ1-1, with TRBD1 matching 7 bases. CDR3 length equals 15 residues. Looked up from germline, CDR1 is SGHNT and CDR2 is YYREEE (reference sequence). Losses at the gene ends were 4 bases for V and 4 bases for J; bases not matched to a gene: 10. The CDR3 bases are TGTGCCAGCAGCAAAGGACAGGTCGGGAGCACTGAAGCTTTCTTT. Amino acid sequence: CASSKGQVGSTEAFF.

This clone appeared a few times. The CDR3 bases are TGTGCCAGCAGGGGGACAGACAACTATGGCTACACCTTC. This codes for CASRGTDNYGYTF. The chain is built from TRBV6-5 and TRBJ1-2; TRBD1 agrees at 7 bases. This CDR3 has 13 residues. Germline CDR1 is MNHEY and CDR2 is SVGAGI. J gave up 2 bases and V 6 bases, and 3 bases lay outside the gene matches.

This sequence joins TRBV3-1 (or the pseudogene TRBV3-2) and TRBJ2-7; 15 bases agree with TRBD2. V lost 7 bases and J lost 5; bases outside the gene matches: 6. The germline V gene has CDR1 LGHDT and CDR2 YNNKEL (reference sequence). The CDR3 sequence is 15 residues long. CDR3 protein: CASTRTSGRANEQYF. As DNA, the CDR3 is TGTGCCAGCACCCGGACTAGCGGGAGGGCCAACGAGCAGTACTTC.

This chain links TRBV7-9 with TRBJ2-3, with 7 bases fitting TRBD1. V lost 5 bases, J lost 0 bases, and 8 bases stayed unmatched. The CDR3 extends over 16 amino acids. Germline V gene data show CDR1 as SEHNR and CDR2 as FQNEAQ (reference sequence). Here the CDR3 reads CASSRRTGKSTDTQYF. As DNA, the CDR3 is TGTGCCAGCAGCAGAAGGACAGGAAAAAGCACAGATACGCAGTATTTT. The full variable domain, completed using reference TRBV7-9 and TRBJ2-3, is DTGVSQNPRHKITKRGQNVTFRCDPISEHNRLYWYRQTLGQGPEFLTYFQNEAQLEKSRLLSDRFSAERPKGSFSTLEIQRTEQGDSAMYLCASSRRTGKSTDTQYFGPGTRLTVL.

In its sample, this clone was seen once. V is TRBV19 and J is TRBJ2-3; 9 bases line up with TRBD1. Germline assignment: CDR1 LNHDA and CDR2 SQIVND (reference sequence). Losses at the gene ends were 2 bases for V and 9 bases for J; bases not matched to a gene: 6. The CDR3 consists of 14 residues. The CDR3 DNA follows: TGTGCCAGTAGTATATCAAGGGGACAGGGAACGCAGTATTTT. As protein: CASSISRGQGTQYF.

The chain uses TRBV19 and TRBJ1-6, with 9 bases fitting TRBD1. Germline CDR1 LNHDA, CDR2 SQIVND (reference sequence). The CDR3 covers 14 residues. V shed 8 bases, J shed 10 bases, and the junction held 9 bases outside the gene matches. In DNA form, the CDR3 reads TGTGCCAGTGGCCGGGACAGGGTCGAGTCACCCCTCCACTTT. It is translated as CASGRDRVESPLHF.

The chain combines TRBV10-3 with TRBJ2-7, with TRBD1 matching over 9 bases. The germline CDR1 and CDR2 sequences are ENHRY and SYGVKD. V shed 6 bases, J shed 3 bases, and the junction held 3 bases outside the gene matches. The CDR3 runs to 13 residues. The CDR3 sequence is CAIRRGQGYEQYF. The CDR3 nucleotides are TGTGCCATCAGGCGGGGACAGGGCTACGAGCAGTACTTC.

V and J are TRBV10-3 and TRBJ2-7; weak D call: TRBD1 (6 bases). The CDR3 extends over 14 amino acids. Trimming shortened V by 4 bases and J by 3 bases, and 13 bases separated the two germline ends. CDR1 and CDR2 from the germline V gene are ENHRY and SYGVKD. The CDR3 DNA follows: TGTGCCATCAGTGGGGGGCCGAGCAACTACGAGCAGTACTTC. Protein: CAISGGPSNYEQYF.